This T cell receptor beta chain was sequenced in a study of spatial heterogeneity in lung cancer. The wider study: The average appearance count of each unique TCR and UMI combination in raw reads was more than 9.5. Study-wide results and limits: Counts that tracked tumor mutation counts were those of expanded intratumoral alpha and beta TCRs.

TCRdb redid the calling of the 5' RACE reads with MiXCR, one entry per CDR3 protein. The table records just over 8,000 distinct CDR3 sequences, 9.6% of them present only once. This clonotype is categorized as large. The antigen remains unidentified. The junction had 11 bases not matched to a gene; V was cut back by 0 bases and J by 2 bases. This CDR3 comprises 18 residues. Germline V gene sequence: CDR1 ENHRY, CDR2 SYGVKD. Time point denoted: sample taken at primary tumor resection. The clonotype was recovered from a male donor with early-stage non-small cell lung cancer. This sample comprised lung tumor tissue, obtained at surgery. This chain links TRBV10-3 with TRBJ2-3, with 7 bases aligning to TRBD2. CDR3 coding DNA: TGTGCCATCAGTGAGTCTATAATGGGGCTAGCGGACACAGATACGCAGTATTTT. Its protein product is CAISESIMGLADTDTQYF.